This T cell receptor (beta chain) was sequenced for a study of cytomegalovirus exposure and HLA in healthy donors. On the study more broadly: According to later analysis, the same platform produced the 120 validation and approximately 700 first-cohort repertoires.

Generated by immunoSEQ multiplex PCR, the TCRdb table keeps only in-frame clones and is missing some. The sample shows around 190,000 clones, 85% of them seen only once. Broader study findings: Reportedly, cytomegalovirus status was diagnosed with high sensitivity and specificity. The study flagged approximately 180 TCR beta chains as cytomegalovirus-associated.

This clone was seen a single time. The antigen is unknown. CDR1 GTSNPN and CDR2 SVGIG come from the germline V gene (reference sequence). V shed 4 bases, J shed 0 bases, and the junction held 15 bases outside the gene matches. This CDR3 comprises 18 residues. The source material was PBMCs. The TCR sequence derives from a man younger than 30 in good health and CMV-seropositive. The rearrangement links TRBV30 to TRBJ1-3; 7 bases match TRBD1. The CDR3 nucleotides are TGTGCCTGGAAATTTCCGAGACAGGGCAAGACCTCTGGAAACACCATATATTTT. Residues: CAWKFPRQGKTSGNTIYF.